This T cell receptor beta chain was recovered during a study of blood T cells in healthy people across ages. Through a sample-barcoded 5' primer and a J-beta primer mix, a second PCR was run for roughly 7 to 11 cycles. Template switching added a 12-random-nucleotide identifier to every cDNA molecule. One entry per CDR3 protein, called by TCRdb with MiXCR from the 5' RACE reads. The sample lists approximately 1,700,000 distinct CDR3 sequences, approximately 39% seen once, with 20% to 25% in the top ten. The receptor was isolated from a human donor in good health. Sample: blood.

CDR3 loop: CSVPQVPPLSYEQYF. The CDR3 coding sequence is TGCAGTGTACCTCAGGTTCCTCCCCTATCCTACGAGCAGTACTTC. The chain links TRBV20-1 to TRBJ2-7; D is unresolved. V was cut by 7 bases and J by 1 base, with 20 bases left in between. The CDR3 length is 15 residues. Germline V gene data show CDR1 as DFQATT and CDR2 as SNEGSKA (reference sequence).